The clone carrying this TCR beta chain was counted only a few times. Its antigen is still unknown. One entry per CDR3 protein, called by TCRdb with MiXCR from the 5' RACE reads. The repertoire holds 80,000 or so distinct CDR3 sequences, with 9.5% to 15% as singletons. The sample comes from a study of early T cells in non-severe SARS-CoV-2 infection. For the study at large: Alpha and beta chains were unpaired, from unsorted whole-blood bulk RNA. Study conclusions and caveats: VDJdb matching, biased toward anti-spike CD8 responses, missed private and CD4 specificities.

From germline, CDR1 is SEHNR and CDR2 FQNEAQ (reference sequence). The CDR3 runs to 14 residues. Between the trimmed V and J ends, which lost 5 bases and 1 base, there was a span of 9 bases. The sample was whole blood. The chain carries TRBV7-9 and TRBJ2-4; unclear D gene. This sequence was found in an adult who was a healthcare worker with PCR-confirmed SARS-CoV-2 infection or an uninfected control (not recorded which). CDR3 nucleotide sequence: TGTGCCAGCAGCCCTCCCATGGCCAAAAACATTCAGTACTTC. Its translation: CASSPPMAKNIQYF.